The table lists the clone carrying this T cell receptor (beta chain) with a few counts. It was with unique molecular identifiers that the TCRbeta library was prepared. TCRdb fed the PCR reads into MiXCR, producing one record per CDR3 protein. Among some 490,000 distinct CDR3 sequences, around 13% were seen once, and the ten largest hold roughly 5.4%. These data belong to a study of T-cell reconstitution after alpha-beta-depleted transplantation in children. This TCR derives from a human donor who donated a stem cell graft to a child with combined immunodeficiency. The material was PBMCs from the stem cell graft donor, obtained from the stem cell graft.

The CDR3 DNA follows: TGTGCCAGCTCACCACTGGCGACAGGGTCCTACGAGCAGTACTTC. Encoded protein: CASSPLATGSYEQYF. The genes are TRBV18 and TRBJ2-7; 7 bases map to TRBD1. V lost 1 base, J lost 1 base, and 4 bases stayed unmatched. Germline CDR1 is KGHSH and CDR2 is LQKENI. The CDR3 is 15 amino acids.